This T cell receptor beta chain was sequenced for a study of T-cell memory formation after mild COVID-19. This clonotype was picked up a small number of times. V gave up 2 bases and J gave up 0 bases, with 2 bases separating them. The CDR3 is 13 residues long. Germline CDR1 KGHDR, CDR2 SFDVKD. Barcoded TCR alpha and TCR beta cDNA libraries with UMIs came from 5'RACE using constant-segment primers. TCRdb re-analysed the 5' RACE reads in MiXCR, keeping a single row per CDR3 protein. This sample has some 210,000 distinct CDR3 sequences, with over 9.5% found just once. The chain is built from TRBV24-1 and TRBJ2-3; D gene uncertain. The TCR originated in a man in his late teens or twenties who had mild COVID-19 (a few samples of this study predate the infection). Cell type and time point are not known. Sequencing was carried out using PBMCs or a T cell subset sorted from them (not recorded which). This CDR3 reads CATSDYSTDTQYF. Here the CDR3 DNA reads TGTGCCACCAGTGATTACAGCACAGATACGCAGTATTTT.